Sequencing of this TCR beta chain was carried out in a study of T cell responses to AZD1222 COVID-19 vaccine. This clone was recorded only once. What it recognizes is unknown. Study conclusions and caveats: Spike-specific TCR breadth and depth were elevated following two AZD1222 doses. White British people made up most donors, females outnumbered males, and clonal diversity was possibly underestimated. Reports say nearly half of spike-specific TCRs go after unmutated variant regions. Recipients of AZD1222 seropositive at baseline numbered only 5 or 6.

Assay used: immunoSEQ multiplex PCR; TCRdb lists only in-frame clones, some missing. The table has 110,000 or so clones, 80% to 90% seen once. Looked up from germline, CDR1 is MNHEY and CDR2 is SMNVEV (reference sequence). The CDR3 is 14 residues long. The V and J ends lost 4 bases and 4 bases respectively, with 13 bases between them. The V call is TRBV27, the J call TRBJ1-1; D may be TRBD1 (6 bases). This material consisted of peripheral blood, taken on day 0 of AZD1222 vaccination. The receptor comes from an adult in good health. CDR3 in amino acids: CASSSNTGSTEAFF. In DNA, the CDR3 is TGTGCCAGCAGTTCCAATACAGGGAGCACTGAAGCTTTCTTT.